Below, one T cell receptor beta chain is given with its context. The antigen is unknown. The data were taken from a study of CXCR3-negative and CXCR3-positive naive CD8 T cells. Study-level results: No difference in surface CD5 was seen between naive subsets, and TCR strength was inferred from TRB CDR3 properties.

TRB cDNA was prepared as libraries by UMI-labeled 5' RACE. TCRdb reanalyzed the 5' RACE reads, giving one entry per CDR3 protein sequence and no DNA. This sample lists approximately 60,000 distinct CDR3 sequences; its ten largest clones have 20% to 30%. The TCR was taken from a human donor in good health. Some clones in this sample may be carry-over from other donors' samples. The material sequenced was memory CD8+ T cells from blood.

CDR3 sequence reads: CSVVWGTGEQYF. J is TRBJ2-7 and V is TRBV29-1; the TCRdb call, TRBD1, lacks DNA for checking. Germline V gene data show CDR1 as SQVTM and CDR2 as ANQGSEA. The CDR3 totals 12 residues.